This passage covers 22 T cell receptor beta chains from one sample sequenced in a study of T cell changes during pregnancy in multiple sclerosis. Here immunoSEQ multiplex PCR was the method, and the copy in TCRdb shows in-frame clones only, minus some. The sample contains just over 30,000 clones, about 91% of which appear only once. This specimen was CD8+ T cells from peripheral blood mononuclear cells, taken in the second trimester of pregnancy. These receptors originate from a female donor with multiple sclerosis, enrolled in a pregnancy study.

This rearrangement joins TRBV14 to TRBJ2-5, with 10 bases matching TRBD2. CDR1 SGHDN and CDR2 FVKESK come from the germline V gene. This CDR3 region has 17 residues. J was trimmed by 4 bases and V by 1 base; bases with no gene match: 9. The CDR3 DNA sequence: TGTGCCAGCAGCCAAGCGGGCCTAGCGGGAGAGTCAGAGACCCAGTACTTC. Translated, it gives CASSQAGLAGESETQYF. The whole variable domain, remainder taken from reference TRBV14 and TRBJ2-5, is EAGVTQFPSHSVIEKGQTVTLRCDPISGHDNLYWYRRVMGKEIKFLLHFVKESKQDESGMPNNRFLAERTGGTYSTLKVQPAELEDSGVYFCASSQAGLAGESETQYFGPGTRLLVL.

V is TRBV6-1 and J is TRBJ2-7; D unclear. CDR3 length: 14 residues. Trimming removed 2 bases from V and 4 bases from J, with 12 bases in between. CDR1 and CDR2 from the germline V gene are MNHNS and SASEGT. The CDR3 loop reads CASSERQAPYEQYF. CDR3 DNA: TGTGCCAGCAGTGAAAGGCAGGCCCCATACGAGCAGTACTTC.

The chain employs TRBV6-1 and TRBJ1-2, with 9 bases identical to TRBD1. Germline V lookup: CDR1 MNHNS, CDR2 SASEGT. The junction had 7 bases not matched to a gene; V was cut back by 6 bases and J by 2 bases. CDR3 size: 15 residues. Here the CDR3 reads CASRKGQGGNYGYTF. The DNA of the CDR3 is TGTGCCAGCAGAAAGGGACAGGGAGGGAACTATGGCTACACCTTC.

The V call is TRBV7-9, the J call TRBJ1-4; possibly TRBD1 for D (5 bases). The V end was cut by 1 base, the J end by 3 bases, with 21 bases between. The CDR3 runs to 19 residues. Germline V gene lookup returns CDR1 SEHNR and CDR2 FQNEAQ (reference sequence). The CDR3 region has the DNA TGTGCCAGCAGCTTAGTTCGGGCAGGGTTTCGGCAAGCTAATGAAAAACTGTTTTTT. Amino acid sequence: CASSLVRAGFRQANEKLFF. Full variable domain (rest looked up from reference TRBV7-9 and TRBJ1-4): DTGVSQNPRHKITKRGQNVTFRCDPISEHNRLYWYRQTLGQGPEFLTYFQNEAQLEKSRLLSDRFSAERPKGSFSTLEIQRTEQGDSAMYLCASSLVRAGFRQANEKLFFGSGTQLSVL.

In regard to this clone: A clone one base away is much larger, so this may be a read error. The sample holds other DNA sequences that translate to the same CDR3. V is TRBV5-1 and J is TRBJ2-3; tentatively, D is TRBD1 (5 bases). Germline V gene data show CDR1 as SGHRS and CDR2 as YFSETQ. The CDR3 sequence is 16 residues long. The CDR3 region has the DNA TGCGCCAGCAGCCTTCGAAGGGGCGGAAACACAGATACGCAATATTTT. Translating it yields CASSLRRGGNTDTQYF. The entire variable domain, with the rest obtained from reference TRBV5-1 and TRBJ2-3, is as follows: KAGVTQTPRYLIKTRGQQVTLSCSPISGHRSVSWYQQTPGQGLQFLFEYFSETQRNKGNFPGRFSGRQFSNSRSEMNVSTLELGDSALYLCASSLRRGGNTDTQYFGPGTRLTVL.

This rearrangement joins TRBV4-1 to TRBJ1-5; no clear D gene. The germline gives CDR1 MGHRA, CDR2 YSYEKL. The CDR3 covers 15 residues. V was cut by 3 bases and J by 4 bases, with 13 bases left in between. The CDR3 nucleotides are TGCGCCAGCAGCCACCGCCTCGGGGAAAATCAGCCCCAGCATTTT. This encodes CASSHRLGENQPQHF.

The chain joins TRBV21-1 to TRBJ2-1; the table calls TRBD2, which could not be checked here. TRBV21-1 is flagged as a pseudogene. The CDR3 is 14 residues long. Here the CDR3 DNA reads TGTGCCAGCTCTCAGCGGGAGCGAAACAATGAGCAGTTCTTC. Translating it yields CASSQRERNNEQFF.

This chain links TRBV7-9 with TRBJ2-1, with a weak D call TRBD1 (6 bases). This CDR3 is built from 17 residues. Germline loops: CDR1 SEHNR, CDR2 FQNEAQ (reference sequence). V was cut by 5 bases and J by 6 bases, with 23 bases left in between. The CDR3 DNA is TGTGCCAGCAGCACTCCGACAGGTTCGCTAAGAAGCAATGAGCAGTTCTTC. It encodes CASSTPTGSLRSNEQFF.

This clone was observed once. This sequence joins TRBV19 and TRBJ2-2; D is perhaps TRBD1 (5 bases). Germline CDR1 reads LNHDA; CDR2 reads SQIVND (reference sequence). V lost 5 bases to trimming and J lost 6 bases, with 16 bases between them. The CDR3 is made up of 15 amino acids. The chain's CDR3 is CASSSLQGFPGELFF. CDR3 nucleotides: TGTGCCAGTAGTTCTTTGCAGGGTTTCCCCGGGGAGCTGTTTTTT.

The gene calls are TRBV14 and TRBJ2-3; 8 positions agree with TRBD1. V lost 4 bases and J lost 2; bases outside the gene matches: 11. This CDR3 has 17 residues. CDR1 is SGHDN, CDR2 FVKESK, per germline. The CDR3, as DNA: TGTGCCAGCAGCCCCCGGTTCCAGGGGGCTATCACAGATACGCAGTATTTT. It yields the protein CASSPRFQGAITDTQYF.

The chain couples TRBV4-1 to TRBJ2-1; 9 bases match TRBD2. The CDR3 contains 17 residues. The V gene's germline CDR1 is MGHRA and CDR2 YSYEKL. With V trimmed by 3 bases and J by 0 bases, 6 bases remained unmatched. The CDR3 sequence is CASSQRLAEISYNEQFF. The CDR3 region has the DNA TGCGCCAGCAGCCAGCGACTAGCGGAAATCTCCTACAATGAGCAGTTCTTC.

This sequence joins TRBV29-1 and TRBJ1-1; TRBD1 matches at 9 bases. V was clipped by 4 bases and J by 10 bases; unmatched bases: 7. The germline gives CDR1 SQVTM, CDR2 ANQGSEA. The CDR3 length is 12 residues. The CDR3 region has the DNA TGCAGCGTTGGGATACAGGGGGCTGCAGCTTTCTTT. Protein sequence: CSVGIQGAAAFF.

This clone has just one count. This rearrangement joins TRBV5-1 to TRBJ2-7; possibly TRBD2 for D (6 bases). The CDR3 loop spans 14 amino acids. The V end was cut by 0 bases, the J end by 4 bases, with 11 bases between. Per germline, CDR1 SGHRS and CDR2 YFSETQ. The CDR3, as DNA: TGCGCCAGCAGCTTGGCGGGAGCGTCGTACGAGCAGTACTTC. This codes for CASSLAGASYEQYF. The full variable domain, completed using reference TRBV5-1 and TRBJ2-7, is KAGVTQTPRYLIKTRGQQVTLSCSPISGHRSVSWYQQTPGQGLQFLFEYFSETQRNKGNFPGRFSGRQFSNSRSEMNVSTLELGDSALYLCASSLAGASYEQYFGPGTRLTVT.

CDR3: CASSFMGQGYGYTF. The CDR3 nucleotides read TGTGCCAGCAGTTTTATGGGACAGGGATATGGCTACACCTTC. The chain couples TRBV27 to TRBJ1-2, with 9 bases that match TRBD1. In germline, CDR1 is MNHEY, CDR2 SMNVEV (reference sequence). The CDR3 runs 14 residues. V was clipped by 3 bases and J by 5 bases; unmatched bases: 4.

This chain links TRBV7-3 with TRBJ1-5, with D uncertain. The CDR3 contains 14 residues. CDR1 SGHTA and CDR2 FQGTGA come from the germline V gene. V was cut by 3 bases and J by 3 bases, with 9 bases left in between. In nucleotides, the CDR3 is TGTGCCAGCAGCTTTTGTACAAACAATCAGCCCCAGCATTTT. It is translated as CASSFCTNNQPQHF.

The chain carries TRBV10-3 and TRBJ2-1, with 7 bases identical to TRBD2. The CDR3 extends over 16 amino acids. Unmatched junction bases numbered 5, after V lost 3 bases and J lost 0 bases. Per the germline V gene, CDR1 is ENHRY and CDR2 is SYGVKD. Here the CDR3 reads CAISDRSGPSYNEQFF. As DNA, the CDR3 is TGTGCCATCAGTGACCGTAGCGGGCCCTCCTACAATGAGCAGTTCTTC.

V and J are TRBV7-2 and TRBJ2-7; D is undetermined. This CDR3 region has 13 residues. From germline, CDR1 is SGHTA and CDR2 FQGNSA. The germline V and J ends were trimmed by 5 bases and 0 bases, with 8 bases remaining between them. In nucleotides, the CDR3 is TGTGCCAGCAGCCCCGCCGGCTCCTACGAGCAGTACTTC. Protein sequence: CASSPAGSYEQYF. Variable domain in full (rest from reference TRBV7-2 and TRBJ2-7): GAGVSQSPSNKVTEKGKDVELRCDPISGHTALYWYRQSLGQGLEFLIYFQGNSAPDKSGLPSDRFSAERTGGSVSTLTIQRTQQEDSAVYLCASSPAGSYEQYFGPGTRLTVT.

The rearrangement joins TRBV28 to TRBJ2-3, with D possibly being TRBD1 (5 bases). V lost 7 bases and J lost 6, with 20 bases in between. Germline V lookup: CDR1 MDHEN, CDR2 SYDVKM. The CDR3 contains 15 residues. The CDR3 DNA is TGTGCCAGCACACTCTTTGGGGCGGTAACGGATACGCAGTATTTT. Translating it yields CASTLFGAVTDTQYF.

There are a few counts of this clone. The CDR3 coding sequence is TGTGCCAGCAGTGACCTAAGGGACAGGGCCATATCAGAGACCCAGTACTTC. It codes for CASSDLRDRAISETQYF. The chain uses TRBV25-1 and TRBJ2-5; 9 bases line up with TRBD1. The CDR3 runs 17 residues. CDR1 and CDR2 (germline): MGHDK, SYGVNS. V lost 3 bases and J lost 4; bases outside the gene matches: 12.

CDR3 DNA sequence: TGTGCCAGCAGAAGCCCGGCAGGGAAAGAAGAGACCCAGTACTTC. Protein product: CASRSPAGKEETQYF. This chain connects TRBV2 to TRBJ2-5; D is possibly TRBD1 (5 bases). Looked up from germline, CDR1 is SNHLY and CDR2 is FYNNEI. The CDR3 runs 15 residues. The V and J ends lost 6 bases and 3 bases respectively, with 17 bases between them.

The V gene is TRBV7-2, the J gene TRBJ1-2; 7 bases align to TRBD1. V shed 5 bases and J 3 bases; nucleotides not matched to a gene: 6. CDR3 size: 14 residues. Germline assignment: CDR1 SGHTA and CDR2 FQGNSA. CDR3 coding DNA: TGTGCCAGCAGCCGGACAGGCCCGGACTATGGCTACACCTTC. It translates to CASSRTGPDYGYTF.

This chain's CDR3 is CASSIRGLDTIYF. The CDR3 region has the DNA TGTGCCAGTAGTATACGGGGTCTGGACACCATATATTTT. The rearrangement links TRBV19 to TRBJ1-3; D ambiguous. Trimming removed 2 bases from V and 8 bases from J, with 10 bases in between. Germline V gene lookup returns CDR1 LNHDA and CDR2 SQIVND (reference sequence). The CDR3 totals 13 residues.